This TCR beta chain was identified in a study of T cell repertoires in cytomegalovirus infection. Overall study context: Indicated by public TCR beta signatures were CMV infection and matching HLA type.

Trimming removed 0 bases at V and 5 bases at J, with 11 bases between. Germline CDR1 reads MGHDK; CDR2 reads SYGVNS. CDR3 length: 14 residues. MiXCR, run by TCRdb on the reads, gives a single entry per CDR3 protein. Counted here are 450,000 to 650,000 distinct CDR3 sequences, approximately 40% occurring once; the ten biggest clones make up 48%. General study points: HLA-C-restricted CMV clonotypes gave the most frequent clonotype in two of eight donors.

This clonotype was seen a few times. As yet, its antigen is unknown. The source of this sequence is a human donor in good health (CMV status not recorded). Some clones in this sample may be carry-over from other donors' samples. The chain joins TRBV25-1 to TRBJ2-7, with unresolved D. Sequencing used cultured PBMCs, obtained from culture after CMV antigen stimulation. The CDR3 DNA reads as TGTGCCAGCAGTGAATATCGAAGCAAGGACGAGCAGTACTTC. Amino acid sequence: CASSEYRSKDEQYF.